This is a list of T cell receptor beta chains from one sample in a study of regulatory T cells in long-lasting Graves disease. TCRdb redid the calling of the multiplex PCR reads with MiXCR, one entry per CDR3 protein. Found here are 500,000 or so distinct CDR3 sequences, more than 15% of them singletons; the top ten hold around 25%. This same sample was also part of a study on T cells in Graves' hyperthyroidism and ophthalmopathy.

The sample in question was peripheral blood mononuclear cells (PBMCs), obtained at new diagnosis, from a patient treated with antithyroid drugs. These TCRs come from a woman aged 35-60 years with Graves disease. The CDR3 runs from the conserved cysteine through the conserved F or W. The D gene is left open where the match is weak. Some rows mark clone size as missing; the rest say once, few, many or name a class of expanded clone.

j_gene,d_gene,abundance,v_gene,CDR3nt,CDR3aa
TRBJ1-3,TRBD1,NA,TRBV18,TGTGCCAGCTCACCAGAGTGGACAGGGGGGGCCACCATCTCTGGAAACACCATATATTTT,CASSPEWTGGATISGNTIYF
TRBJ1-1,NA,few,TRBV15,TGTGCCACCAGCAGAGTTGGGACTGAAGCTTTCTTT,CATSRVGTEAFF
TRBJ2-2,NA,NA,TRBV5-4,TGTGCCAGCAGCCCAGGGCTGGTACAGGGCGGCACCGGGGAGCTGTTTTTT,CASSPGLVQGGTGELFF
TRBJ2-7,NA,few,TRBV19,TGTGCCAGTAGTTCCCTTATCGGGACGGATTCCTACGAGCAGTACTTC,CASSSLIGTDSYEQYF
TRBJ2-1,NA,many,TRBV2,TGTGCCGCCCGGCTATACAATGAGCAGTTCTTC,CAARLYNEQFF
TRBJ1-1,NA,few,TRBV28,TGTGCCAGCAGCCCTCCCCCTTTGAACACTGAAGCTTTCTTT,CASSPPPLNTEAFF
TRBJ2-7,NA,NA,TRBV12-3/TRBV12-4,TGTGCCACCGTTTTCTCGGGCGGCTCCTACGAGCAGTACTTC,CATVFSGGSYEQYF
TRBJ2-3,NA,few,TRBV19,TGTGCCAGTAGTATAGGGGGTGGGGGGGATACGCAGTATTTT,CASSIGGGGDTQYF
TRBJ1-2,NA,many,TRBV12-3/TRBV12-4,TGTGCCAGCAGTTCAATTGACGGACGGTATGGCTACACCTTC,CASSSIDGRYGYTF
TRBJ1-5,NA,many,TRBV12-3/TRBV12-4,TGTGCCAGCAGACCTAACAGGGCTGGTCAGCCCCAGCATTTT,CASRPNRAGQPQHF
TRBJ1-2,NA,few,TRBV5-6,TGTGCCAGCACCTTTGGGGGGGACCTTTATGGCTACACCTTC,CASTFGGDLYGYTF
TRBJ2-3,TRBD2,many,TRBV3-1,TGTGCCAGCAGCCCGACTAGCGGGGGGCCGGTAGATACGCAGTATTTT,CASSPTSGGPVDTQYF
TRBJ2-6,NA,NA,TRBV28,TGTGCCAGCAGTTTGTCCCCCTGGGGCGGCTCTGGGGCCAACGTCCTGACTTTC,CASSLSPWGGSGANVLTF
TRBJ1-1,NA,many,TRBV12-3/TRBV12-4,TGTGCCAGCAGGCTATCGGGGGGCGATGAGGCTTTCTTT,CASRLSGGDEAFF
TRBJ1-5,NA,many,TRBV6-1,TGTGCCAGCAGTAGCCAGCAAGGCGCGTATCAGCCCCAGCATTTT,CASSSQQGAYQPQHF
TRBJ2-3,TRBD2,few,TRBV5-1,TGCGCCAGCAGCTTGGCCATGCGGGGGGGATCCGATACGCAGTATTTT,CASSLAMRGGSDTQYF
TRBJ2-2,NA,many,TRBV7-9,TGTGCCAGCAGCTTAGCGCCGGGGCTCGGGACCGGGGAGCTGTTTTTT,CASSLAPGLGTGELFF